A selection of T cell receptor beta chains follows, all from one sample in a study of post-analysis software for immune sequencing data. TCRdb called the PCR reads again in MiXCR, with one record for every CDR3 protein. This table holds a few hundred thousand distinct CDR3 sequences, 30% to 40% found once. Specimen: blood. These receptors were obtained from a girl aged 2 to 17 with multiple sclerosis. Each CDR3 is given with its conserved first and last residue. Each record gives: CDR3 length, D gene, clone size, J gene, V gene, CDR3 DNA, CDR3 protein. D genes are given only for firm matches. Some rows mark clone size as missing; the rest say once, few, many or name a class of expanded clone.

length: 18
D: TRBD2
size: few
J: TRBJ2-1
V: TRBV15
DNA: TGTGCCACCAGCAGACAGCTTCCAATAGCGGGGGGCTACAATGAGCAGTTCTTC
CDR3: CATSRQLPIAGGYNEQFF

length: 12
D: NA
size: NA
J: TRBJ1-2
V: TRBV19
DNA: TGTGCCAGTAGTACCCGTCCTAGTGGCTACACCTTC
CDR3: CASSTRPSGYTF

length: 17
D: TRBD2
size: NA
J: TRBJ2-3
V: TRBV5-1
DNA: TGCGCCAGCAGCTTGTATGGCGGGAGCGCGGGCACAGATACGCAGTATTTT
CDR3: CASSLYGGSAGTDTQYF

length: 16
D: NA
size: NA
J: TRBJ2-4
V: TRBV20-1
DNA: TGCAGTGCCCCCAACGCGGGGGCCTTAGCCAAAAACATTCAGTACTTC
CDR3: CSAPNAGALAKNIQYF

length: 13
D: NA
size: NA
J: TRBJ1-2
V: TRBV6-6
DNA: TGTGCCAGTCTCCGGGACGGGTACTATGGCTACACCTTC
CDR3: CASLRDGYYGYTF

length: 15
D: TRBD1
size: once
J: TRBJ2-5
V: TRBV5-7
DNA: TGTGCCAGCAGCTCCGGGACAGGGGGGATGGAGACCCAGTACTTC
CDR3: CASSSGTGGMETQYF

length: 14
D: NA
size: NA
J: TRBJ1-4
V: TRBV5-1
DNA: TGCGCCAGCAGCTTGGACCCAATGGTTGAAAAACTGTTTTTT
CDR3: CASSLDPMVEKLFF

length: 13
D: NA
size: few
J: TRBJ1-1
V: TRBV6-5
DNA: TGTGCCAGCAGTTACTACGGGGGGCAAGGAGCTTTCTTT
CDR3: CASSYYGGQGAFF

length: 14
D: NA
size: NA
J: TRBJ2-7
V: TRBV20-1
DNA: TGCAGTGCCCAAACACAGGCAACGACCTACGAGCAGTACTTC
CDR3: CSAQTQATTYEQYF

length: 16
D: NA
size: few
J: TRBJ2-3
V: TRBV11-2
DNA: TGTGCCAGCAGCTTAGAGACAGGGACTTGGACAGATACGCAGTATTTT
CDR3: CASSLETGTWTDTQYF

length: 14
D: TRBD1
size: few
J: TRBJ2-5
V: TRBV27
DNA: TGTGCCAGCTCCTCAGGGACAGGGTTCCGTGAGCAGTACTTC
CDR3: CASSSGTGFREQYF

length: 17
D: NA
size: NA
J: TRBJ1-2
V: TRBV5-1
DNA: TGCGCCGGCAGCCCGGGTCTCGGTTGGACGGATCCCTATGGCTACACCTTC
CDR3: CAGSPGLGWTDPYGYTF

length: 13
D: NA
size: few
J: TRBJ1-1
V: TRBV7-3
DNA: TGTGCCAGCAGCTTATACGCGGACACTGAAGCTTTCTTT
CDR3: CASSLYADTEAFF

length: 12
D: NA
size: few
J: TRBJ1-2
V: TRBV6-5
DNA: TGTGCCAGCCGTAGGATGAACTATGGCTACACCTTC
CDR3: CASRRMNYGYTF

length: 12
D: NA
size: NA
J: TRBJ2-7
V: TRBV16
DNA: TGTGCCAGCAGCCAAGGACGGCTGGGGCAGTACTTC
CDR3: CASSQGRLGQYF

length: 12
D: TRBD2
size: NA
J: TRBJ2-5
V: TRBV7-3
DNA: TGTGCCAGCAGCCTTGGACTAGACGGGGAGTACTTC
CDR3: CASSLGLDGEYF

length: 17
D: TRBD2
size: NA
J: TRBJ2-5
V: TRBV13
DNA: TGTGCCAACAGCCCCACCGGGACTAGCGGTTTCAAAGAGACCCAGTACTTC
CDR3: CANSPTGTSGFKETQYF

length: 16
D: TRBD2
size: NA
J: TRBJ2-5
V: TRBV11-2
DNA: TGTGCCAGCAGCTCTGGACTAGCGGGCCCCGCGGGGACCCAGTACTTC
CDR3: CASSSGLAGPAGTQYF

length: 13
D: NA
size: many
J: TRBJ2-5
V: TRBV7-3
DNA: TGTGCCAGCAGTTACGTATCAGGAAAGACCCAGTACTTC
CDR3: CASSYVSGKTQYF

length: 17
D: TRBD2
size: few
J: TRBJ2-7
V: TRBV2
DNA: TGTGCCAGCAGTGGTCTTAGCGGGGGCTCGAGCCCTTACGAGCAGTACTTC
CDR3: CASSGLSGGSSPYEQYF

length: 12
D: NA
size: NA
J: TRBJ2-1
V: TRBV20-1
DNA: TGCAGTGCTAGTTCTAGGGGTATTGAGCAGTTCTTC
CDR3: CSASSRGIEQFF

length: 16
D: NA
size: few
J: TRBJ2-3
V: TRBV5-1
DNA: TGCGCCAGCAGCCACAGCCCGGGGTCAGGCACAGATACGCAGTATTTT
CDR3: CASSHSPGSGTDTQYF

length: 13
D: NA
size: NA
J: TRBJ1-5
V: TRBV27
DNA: TGTGCCAGCAGTTTAGCGGGTAGCCAGCCCCAGCATTTT
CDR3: CASSLAGSQPQHF

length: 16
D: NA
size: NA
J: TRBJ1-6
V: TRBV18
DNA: TGTGCCAGCTCACCACAGGTCCTCGGAGCGGTCTCACCCCTCCACTTT
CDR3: CASSPQVLGAVSPLHF

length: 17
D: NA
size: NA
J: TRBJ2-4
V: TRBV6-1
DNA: TGTGCCAGCAGTCCAGAGAGGGGGACACTAGCCAAAAACATTCAGTACTTC
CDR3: CASSPERGTLAKNIQYF

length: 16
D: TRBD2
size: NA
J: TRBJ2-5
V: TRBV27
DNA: TGTGCCAGCAGTGACCGACTAGCGGGGGGGGTCGAGACCCAGTACTTC
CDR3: CASSDRLAGGVETQYF

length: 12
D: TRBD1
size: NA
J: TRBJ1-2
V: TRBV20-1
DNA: TGCAGTGCAAGGACAGGAAAGGATGGCTACACCTTC
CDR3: CSARTGKDGYTF

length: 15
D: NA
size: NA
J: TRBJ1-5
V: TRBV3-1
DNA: TGTGCCAGCAGCCAAGACGGGAGTAGCAATCAGCCCCAGCATTTT
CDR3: CASSQDGSSNQPQHF

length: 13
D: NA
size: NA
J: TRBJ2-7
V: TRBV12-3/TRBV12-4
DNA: TGTGCCAGCAGTGGGAGTCCTTCCCACGAGCAGTACTTC
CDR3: CASSGSPSHEQYF

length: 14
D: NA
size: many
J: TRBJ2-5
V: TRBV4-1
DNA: TGCGCCAGCAGCCAAGGACAGTGGATGTCGACCCAGTACTTC
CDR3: CASSQGQWMSTQYF

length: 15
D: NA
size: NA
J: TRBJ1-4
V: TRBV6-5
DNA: TGTGCCAGCAGCATCCAAGGGGCGGCTAATGAAAAACTGTTTTTT
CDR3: CASSIQGAANEKLFF

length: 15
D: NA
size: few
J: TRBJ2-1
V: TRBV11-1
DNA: TGTGCCAGCAGCTTAAGTCAGGGTACCTACAATGAGCAGTTCTTC
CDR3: CASSLSQGTYNEQFF

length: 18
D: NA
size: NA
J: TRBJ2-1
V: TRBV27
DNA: TGTGCCAGCAGTTTTGGACTAACTATATCGAGCTCCTACAATGAGCAGTTCTTC
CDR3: CASSFGLTISSSYNEQFF

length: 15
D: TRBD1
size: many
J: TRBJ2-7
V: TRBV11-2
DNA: TGTGCCAGCAGCCCCTCCGGGACAGGCTCCTACGAGCAGTACTTC
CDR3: CASSPSGTGSYEQYF

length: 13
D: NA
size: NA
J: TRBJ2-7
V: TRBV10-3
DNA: TGTGCCATCAGTGAGTTTAGCTCCTACGAGCAGTACTTC
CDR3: CAISEFSSYEQYF

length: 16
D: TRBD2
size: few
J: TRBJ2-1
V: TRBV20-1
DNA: TGCAGTGCTAGAGGCGGGACTAGCAGGCAGTACAATGAGCAGTTCTTC
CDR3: CSARGGTSRQYNEQFF

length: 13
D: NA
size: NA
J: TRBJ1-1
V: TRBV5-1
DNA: TGCGCCAGCAGCTGGGGACGGGCCACTGAAGCTTTCTTT
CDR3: CASSWGRATEAFF

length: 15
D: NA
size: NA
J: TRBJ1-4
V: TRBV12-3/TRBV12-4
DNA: TGTGCCAGCAGTCCTGTTTCAGGGGATCGTGAAAAACTGTTTTTT
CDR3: CASSPVSGDREKLFF

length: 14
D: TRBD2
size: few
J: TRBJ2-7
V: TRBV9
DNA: TGTGCCAGCAGCGTAGGTCTAGCGGGCTACGAGCAGTACTTC
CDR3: CASSVGLAGYEQYF

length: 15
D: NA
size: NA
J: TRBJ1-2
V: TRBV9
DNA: TGTGCCAGCAGCGTAGGAGGGGGAGGAAACTATGGCTACACCTTC
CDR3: CASSVGGGGNYGYTF

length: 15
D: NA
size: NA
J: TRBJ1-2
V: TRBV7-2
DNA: TGTGCCAGCAGCCAATCGCATTTCCTTAACTATGGCTACACCTTC
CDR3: CASSQSHFLNYGYTF